The clone carrying this T cell receptor beta chain was found once. The antigen is unknown. This sample stems from a study of PD-L1 blockade in urothelial cancer. Looking at the study overall: About nine tenths of the roughly 30 patients were men whose urothelial cancer was bladder-origin. Study-level findings and limits: Prediction of better survival came from below-median pretreatment blood TCR clonality.

Time point defined: pretreatment peripheral blood. CDR1 is MNHNS and CDR2 is SASEGT in the germline V gene. V shed 6 bases and J shed 8 bases, with 16 bases lying between them. The CDR3 sequence is 14 residues long. Some clones are missing from TCRdb's copy, which holds only in-frame ones; the method was immunoSEQ multiplex PCR. The table records around 70,000 clones, roughly nine tenths of them present only once. V and J are TRBV6-1 and TRBJ1-4; D is possibly TRBD1 (6 bases). The sample here was PBMCs, taken around atezolizumab (anti-PD-L1) treatment. The clonotype originates from a man between 65 and 85 years old with urothelial cancer. CDR3 coding DNA: TGTGCCAGCAGCGGCCTACAGGGTCAGGAAAAACTGTTTTTT. This gives the protein CASSGLQGQEKLFF.